Below, one T cell receptor (beta chain) is given with its context. The CDR3 covers 19 residues. These data belong to a study of blood T cell repertoires in COVID-19. Across the study: COVID-19 samples, acute and convalescent, were from the United States, Italy and Spain. PBMCs, B-cell-depleted T cells, or T cells provided the cDNA or gDNA that made up the material.

The Seattle site enrolled patients during active infection and followed them longitudinally. Original processing notes: From reference gene primer amplification, estimates of nucleated cell counts were derived. TCRdb's table, derived via immunoSEQ multiplex PCR, lists solely in-frame clones and lacks some. Clonal size and the V and J genes are those of that table, whereas D and trimming came from the DNA. The sample includes fewer than 450,000 clones, 75% to 90% of them seen just once. This receptor was taken from a woman aged 50 to 60 with COVID-19, enrolled during active disease. The specimen sequenced was peripheral blood. The chain links TRBV21-1 to TRBJ1-5. TRBV21-1 represents a pseudogene. The CDR3 DNA sequence: TGTGCCAGCAGCAAGCGACAACGTTCGACGGACTATAGCAATCAGCCCCAGCATTTT. Protein sequence: CASSKRQRSTDYSNQPQHF.